This entry concerns a single TCR beta chain. Its recognized antigen is unknown. No much larger clone exists at a distance of one base, and base qualities are not known. The source of the sample is a study of T cell repertoires in cytomegalovirus infection (dated by TCRdb to 2018 to 2020). Regarding the complete study: Because public TCR beta signatures pointed to carriage of CMV infection together with the matching HLA type, the HLA type of each donor mattered for the analysis.

Sequencer: Illumina HiSeq 1500. In-frame beta chains were kept once TCRdb had trimmed the public reads at Q25 with fastp and called clones with MiXCR. Each entry is one CDR3 protein sequence, shown with its most common DNA and genes. The sample profile shows roughly 500,000 distinct CDR3 sequences; 15% to 20% of them were found once. About 24% of the sample is in the top ten clones. Taken from the germline V gene (reference sequence), the CDR1 and CDR2 loops are SEHNR and FQNEAQ. Its CDR3 holds 17 amino acids, cysteine through phenylalanine. Only the CDR3 part of the read is kept: 51 bases, read in frame from the first base. V is reduced by 2 bases and J by 0 bases, leaving a spacing of 17 bases between them. Overall results and qualifications from the work: In both this cohort and an independent cohort of several hundred donors, the cumulative frequency of public TCR beta family members distinguished carriers of CMV infection plus the relevant HLA type. The ex vivo response was dominated by HLA-C-restricted CMV-specific TCR beta clonotypes, and the single most frequent clonotype in two of eight donors was supplied by these HLA-C-restricted clonotypes.

The receptor was isolated from a human donor in good health (CMV status not recorded). Some clones in this sample may be carry-over from other donors' samples. Here the chain combines TRBV7-9 and TRBJ2-7; the D segment cannot be called with confidence. The material sequenced was CD8+ T cells from PBMCs. The DNA is as follows: TGTGCCAGCAGCTTACGGTCGATCGGATACATCTCCTACGAGCAGTACTTC. The encoded protein is CASSLRSIGYISYEQYF.